This entry concerns a single TCR beta chain. Antigen unknown. V lost 7 bases and J 3 bases, leaving 16 bases between the germline ends. Germline V gene sequence: CDR1 LNHDA, CDR2 SQIVND (reference sequence). This CDR3 spans 15 amino acids. Sequencing was performed with immunoSEQ multiplex PCR; in TCRdb, only in-frame clones are kept and a portion is missing. The table records 110,000 or so clones, 70% to 90% of them present only once. This specimen comes from a study of T cell responses to AZD1222 COVID-19 vaccine. General observations from the study: Among AZD1222 vaccinees, only five to seven were seropositive at baseline. Within unmutated variant regions lay the reported targets of nearly half of spike-specific TCRs.

The clonotype comes from an adult in good health. The sequences come from peripheral blood, collected on day 0 of AZD1222 vaccination. V and J are TRBV19 and TRBJ1-3; D gene unclear. Here the CDR3 reads CASMGMRTRGNTIYF. The CDR3, as DNA: TGTGCCAGTATGGGGATGAGGACCCGTGGAAACACCATATATTTT.